Listed below are T cell receptor beta chains from one sample, sequenced in a study of neurological immune-mediated disorders. TCRdb reprocessed the 5' RACE reads with MiXCR, giving one entry per CDR3 protein. This table has fewer than 45,000 distinct CDR3 sequences, 2.5% appearing once. What was sequenced was PBMCs. Every receptor here comes from a man between 25 and 39 years old with multiple sclerosis. Both conserved end residues are part of each CDR3. D genes are given only for firm matches. Clone size, where shown, is once, few, many, or a class for clones that have expanded.

13,NA,TRBJ1-4,many,TRBV20-1,TGCAGTGCTAGAGATGTGGCGAGGGAAAAACTGTTTTTT,CSARDVAREKLFF
13,TRBD1,TRBJ1-2,many,TRBV6-2/TRBV6-3,TGTGCCAGCAGGTACAGGGGATCGGATGGCTACACCTTC,CASRYRGSDGYTF
15,NA,TRBJ2-1,many,TRBV9,TGTGCCAGCAGCCCGCAGCGGCTTACCTACAATGAGCAGTTCTTC,CASSPQRLTYNEQFF
12,NA,TRBJ1-1,many,TRBV7-6,TGTGCCAGCAGCCCTTGGGGAACTGAAGCTTTCTTT,CASSPWGTEAFF
15,TRBD2,TRBJ2-3,many,TRBV10-3,TGTGCCATCAGACCCGGGACTAGCAACACAGATACGCAGTATTTT,CAIRPGTSNTDTQYF
14,TRBD2,TRBJ2-5,many,TRBV20-1,TGCAGTGCTAGGGGTAGCGGGGGAATAGAGACCCAGTACTTC,CSARGSGGIETQYF
14,TRBD1,TRBJ1-4,many,TRBV7-9,TGTGCCAGCAGCTCAACAGGGGGAGATGAAAAACTGTTTTTT,CASSSTGGDEKLFF
14,TRBD1,TRBJ1-4,many,TRBV20-1,TGCAGTGCTAGGGACAGGGGAACGAGTGAAAAACTGTTTTTT,CSARDRGTSEKLFF
19,NA,TRBJ1-4,many,TRBV20-1,TGCAGTGCTAGAGCTACATCGAAGGGGGAAGTTATGGGAGGTGAAAAACTGTTTTTT,CSARATSKGEVMGGEKLFF
14,NA,TRBJ2-7,many,TRBV5-1,TGCGCCAGCAGCTTGGACGACGTAGTCTCCGAGCAGTACTTC,CASSLDDVVSEQYF
13,TRBD1,TRBJ2-4,many,TRBV20-1,TGCAGTGCTAGAGGGGGACAGGGGGCAATGCGGTACTTC,CSARGGQGAMRYF
15,NA,TRBJ2-5,NA,TRBV7-9,TGTGCCAGCAGCTATCAAGGGGGACTCCAAGAGACCCAGTACTTC,CASSYQGGLQETQYF
12,NA,TRBJ2-5,many,TRBV5-5,TGTGCCAGCAGCTTGATCGGAGAGACCCAGTACTTC,CASSLIGETQYF
15,NA,TRBJ1-1,many,TRBV11-2,TGTGCCAGCAGCCTACCAGGGAGGGGGAGGACTGAAGCTTTCTTT,CASSLPGRGRTEAFF
13,TRBD1,TRBJ2-7,many,TRBV20-1,TGCAGTGCTAGGATTGGGACAGGGTACGAGCAGTACTTC,CSARIGTGYEQYF
14,NA,TRBJ2-7,many,TRBV5-1,TGCGCCAGCAGCTTGGTACAGAGCTCCTACGAGCAGTACTTC,CASSLVQSSYEQYF
15,TRBD1,TRBJ2-1,many,TRBV27,TGTGCCAGCAGCTGGGGCAGGGGGCGTCACAATGAGCAGTTCTTC,CASSWGRGRHNEQFF
15,TRBD1,TRBJ1-5,many,TRBV5-1,TGCGCCAGCAGCTCCTCGACAGGGAGCAATCAGCCCCAGCATTTT,CASSSSTGSNQPQHF
15,NA,TRBJ1-2,many,TRBV20-1,TGCAGTGCAACTAAGCGGGGACACTCTAACTATGGCTACACCTTC,CSATKRGHSNYGYTF
14,TRBD1,TRBJ1-1,many,TRBV20-1,TGCACCCCGGACAGGGTGGCAAGGAACACTGAAGCTTTCTTT,CTPDRVARNTEAFF
14,TRBD1,TRBJ1-4,NA,TRBV6-5,TGTGCCAGCAGTTATGGGACAGGGTGGGAAAAACTGTTTTTT,CASSYGTGWEKLFF
16,TRBD2,TRBJ2-1,many,TRBV20-1,TGCAGTGCTAGCGCCTCCACTAGCGGGGGGTGGTATGAGCAGTTCTTC,CSASASTSGGWYEQFF
16,NA,TRBJ2-6,many,TRBV5-1,TGCGCCAGCAGCTTGGAAACAGGGACTGGGGCCAACGTCCTGACTTTC,CASSLETGTGANVLTF
16,TRBD2,TRBJ2-3,many,TRBV29-1,TGCAGCGTTCAAGGGGCTAGCGGAGGTTACACAGATACGCAGTATTTT,CSVQGASGGYTDTQYF
17,NA,TRBJ1-6,many,TRBV6-5,TGTGCCAGCAGGCTAAACGACGGAGGGTTGGGGAATTCACCCCTCCACTTT,CASRLNDGGLGNSPLHF
14,NA,TRBJ1-5,many,TRBV5-1,TGCGCCAGCAGTGGGGACGGCTACAATCAGCCCCAGCATTTT,CASSGDGYNQPQHF
14,NA,TRBJ1-2,many,TRBV6-5,TGTGCCAGCAGTTACCGACAAGCTAACTATGGCTACACCTTC,CASSYRQANYGYTF
14,NA,TRBJ2-7,many,TRBV5-1,TGCGCCAGCAGCGGGGACCCCGGAACCTACGAGCAGTACTTC,CASSGDPGTYEQYF
14,NA,TRBJ2-5,many,TRBV12-3/TRBV12-4,TGTGCCAGCAGTTTACGGGTGGGCCAAGAGACCCAGTACTTC,CASSLRVGQETQYF
15,NA,TRBJ2-2,few,TRBV12-3/TRBV12-4,TGTGCCAGCAGTAGCGGACCCGGGGGAACCGGGGAGCTGTTTTTT,CASSSGPGGTGELFF
13,TRBD1,TRBJ1-5,NA,TRBV4-1,TGCGCCAGCAGCCAAGGGACAGGGGAGCCCCAGCATTTT,CASSQGTGEPQHF
19,NA,TRBJ1-2,many,TRBV5-1,TGCGCCAGCAGCTTGGCCGAATTCACGGTCCGGGGACAACCTTATGGCTACACCTTC,CASSLAEFTVRGQPYGYTF
13,NA,TRBJ2-3,many,TRBV5-4,TGTGCCAGCAGCTTGCAGGGGACAGATACGCAGTATTTT,CASSLQGTDTQYF
13,TRBD1,TRBJ2-5,NA,TRBV20-1,TGCAGTGCTAAATGGACAGGGGGAGAGACCCAGTACTTC,CSAKWTGGETQYF
14,NA,TRBJ2-5,NA,TRBV6-6,TGTGCCAGCAGTTACTCGACTCAGCAAGAGACCCAGTACTTC,CASSYSTQQETQYF
11,NA,TRBJ1-1,many,TRBV20-1,TGCAGTGTAAACAGGAACACTGAAGCTTTCTTT,CSVNRNTEAFF
16,TRBD1,TRBJ1-3,many,TRBV9,TGTGCCAGCAGCGTAGCCCCGCACGCAGGGGGAGACACCATATATTTT,CASSVAPHAGGDTIYF
17,NA,TRBJ2-5,many,TRBV6-5,TGTGCCAGCAGTTACGGGAGGAGGTCAGGGGGAGGTGGGACCCAGTACTTC,CASSYGRRSGGGGTQYF
15,TRBD1,TRBJ1-5,many,TRBV5-1,TGCGCCAGCAGCGAGACAGGGAGGACAAATCAGCCCCAGCATTTT,CASSETGRTNQPQHF
15,NA,TRBJ1-1,few,TRBV10-1,TGCGCCAGCAGTGTCGGGGGGATCCGTAACACTGAAGCTTTCTTT,CASSVGGIRNTEAFF
19,NA,TRBJ2-1,many,TRBV20-1,TGCAGTGCTAGATCGACCCGCCGGACAGGGACTATCCCATACAATGAGCAGTTCTTC,CSARSTRRTGTIPYNEQFF
14,NA,TRBJ1-3,many,TRBV12-3/TRBV12-4,TGTGCCAGCAGTTCTCAGATCTCTGGAAACACCATATATTTT,CASSSQISGNTIYF
15,NA,TRBJ2-2,many,TRBV18,TGTGCCAGCTCACCAGCCGGAACGAACACCGGGGAGCTGTTTTTT,CASSPAGTNTGELFF
13,NA,TRBJ2-1,many,TRBV5-1,TGCGCCAGCAGCTTGTCCTCCTACAATGAGCAGTTCTTC,CASSLSSYNEQFF
13,NA,TRBJ1-2,many,TRBV20-1,TGCAGTGCTAGGGACAGAGAGGCCTATGGCTACACCTTC,CSARDREAYGYTF
13,NA,TRBJ2-1,many,TRBV19,TGTGCCAGTAGTATATTAGGGGGGAGTGAGCAGTTCTTC,CASSILGGSEQFF
12,NA,TRBJ1-1,many,TRBV5-1,TGCGCCAGCGGGCAGGTGAACACTGAAGCTTTCTTT,CASGQVNTEAFF
13,NA,TRBJ2-1,many,TRBV20-1,TGCAGTGTCTCGGCAGGGGAAGTGCATGAGCAGTTCTTC,CSVSAGEVHEQFF
16,NA,TRBJ2-1,few,TRBV6-2/TRBV6-3,TGTGCCAGCAGTGCGCCCCTGACCCTAGATCAGAATGAGCAGTTCTTC,CASSAPLTLDQNEQFF
15,NA,TRBJ2-7,many,TRBV3-1,TGTGCCAGCAGCCAAGGACCAGGAGCAGTCTACGAGCAGTACTTC,CASSQGPGAVYEQYF
16,TRBD2,TRBJ2-1,many,TRBV6-4,TGTGCCAGCAGTGCGGGACTAGCGGGAGGGGACAATGAGCAGTTCTTC,CASSAGLAGGDNEQFF
13,NA,TRBJ2-1,many,TRBV6-6,TGTGCCAGCAGTATGCTTAAGGGTCATGAGCAGTTCTTC,CASSMLKGHEQFF
15,NA,TRBJ1-1,many,TRBV20-1,TGCAGTGCCGTCGGGACGGGTTGGGGAAACACTGAAGCTTTCTTT,CSAVGTGWGNTEAFF
15,NA,TRBJ2-2,many,TRBV7-7,TGTGCCAGCAGCTTAGCAGGGGAGAGGACCGGGGAGCTGTTTTTT,CASSLAGERTGELFF
11,NA,TRBJ2-5,many,TRBV12-3/TRBV12-4,TGTGCCAGCCGGAAGGAGGAGACCCAGTACTTC,CASRKEETQYF